This entry is about one T cell receptor beta chain. Its antigen has not been determined. No base qualities exist here, and no much larger clone lies one base off it. The data belong to a study of graft-versus-host responses after intestinal transplantation (dated by TCRdb to about 2021). About the investigation overall: Multivisceral, liver-intestinal, or isolated intestinal transplants were received by the recipients. Alloreactive clones were identified by sequencing pre-transplant mixed lymphocyte reaction products and comparing these products with unstimulated pre-transplant donor and recipient T cells. Donor T cell macrochimerism was defined as a peak of at least 4% donor T cells among recipient peripheral blood mononuclear cells. The cohort enrolled about two dozen intestinal transplant recipients including one retransplant, and a few patients lacking pretransplant specimens were excluded. Graft-versus-host and host-versus-graft alloreactive T cell clones were tracked in the graft, circulation and bone marrow after intestinal transplantation using bulk TCR-beta CDR3 sequencing. All recipients received anti-thymocyte globulin induction followed by maintenance tacrolimus and steroids for 3 to 4 years. Samples from a few later patients were sequenced in-house on an Illumina MiSeq with MiXCR processing rather than by the commercial service. The study at large found these results: GvH clones were detected in recipient bone marrow, and some of these GvH clones were observed earlier in ileal mucosa or blood, consistent with an intestinal mucosal origin. High GvH to HvG T cell clonal ratios were observed in the allografts of patients with donor T cell macrochimerism. Peak levels of circulating GvH clones were associated with declines in HvG clones early after transplant. The conclusions were limited by the relatively low number and heterogeneity of the intestinal transplant patients.

The library was made by the immunoSEQ multiplex PCR assay. For most patients, high-throughput TCR-beta CDR3 sequencing of genomic DNA was performed by Adaptive Biotechnologies. On the study's bioinformatics: Adaptive's ImmunoSEQ software supplied the TCR sequencing data for around 19 patients, while MiXCR and VDJtools were used to process a few other patients. CDR3 nucleotide sequences shared between donor and recipient were removed because the origin of such sequences could not be assigned. To be classed as alloreactive, a clone needed at least 2-fold expansion over unstimulated cells and a minimum CFSE-low frequency of 0.002% (template counts) or 0.001% (read counts). A clone was considered mappable if detected in the sequenced pre-transplant spleen, lymph node, or MLR CFSE-low populations of the donor or recipient. Cumulative frequency of alloreactive clones was calculated as a percentage of all sequences weighted by copy number. TCRdb mirrors the immuneACCESS table, restricted to in-frame sequences. Some clones are absent from its copies; in checked studies, under half trace to an unresolved V gene, and the reason for the others is unknown. D and trimming come from the DNA, and the V and J calls and clone size come from that table. For this sample the table gives about 18,000 clones, of which about four fifths were detected only once. Jointly, the top ten make up about 2.1% of the sample.

Blood samples were collected up to 4 times in the first month after transplant and then at least monthly when available. CDR1 and CDR2 are read off the germline V gene as MGHRA and YSYEKL. V gives up 1 base and J gives up 5 bases, and the segment between their germline ends measures 9 bases. CDR3 length: 15 amino acids, cysteine to phenylalanine. Solely the CDR3 DNA is kept, with 45 bases framed from the first base. The sequence links TRBV4-1 to TRBJ1-6; there is no confident call for the D gene. The sequence was obtained from a human patient who received an intestinal transplant, so some T cells may come from the graft donor. Sequenced material: PBMCs, taken 14 days after transplant. Read as DNA, the sequence is TGCGCCAGCAGCCAAGGCTCCAGGAATAATTCACCCCTCCACTTT. This is translated as CASSQGSRNNSPLHF.